These 21 T cell receptor beta chains were all obtained from the same sample, sequenced in a study of patients and donors after allogeneic stem cell transplantation. Each CDR3 protein is one row after TCRdb ran MiXCR on the RT-PCR reads. The sample records a few hundred thousand distinct CDR3 sequences, 13% to 15% being singletons. What was sequenced was blood, either unsorted or a sorted T cell fraction (not recorded which). The receptor source for this set is a human donor who was either an allogeneic HSCT recipient or a stem cell or donor lymphocyte infusion donor (not recorded which). It is not recorded whose cells these are; they may come from a transplant donor.

This clonotype showed up many times. This chain links TRBV5-1 with TRBJ2-3, with 8 nucleotides matching TRBD2. The CDR3 runs to 13 residues. CDR1 SGHRS and CDR2 YFSETQ come from the germline V gene. V gave up 2 bases and J gave up 14 bases; unmatched junction bases: 10. CDR3: CASSLAGEQRRYF. CDR3 DNA: TGCGCCAGCAGCTTAGCGGGGGAACAGCGCCGGTATTTT.

V gene TRBV5-1 combines with J gene TRBJ1-1, with 7 bases lining up with TRBD1. V was pared by 4 bases and J by 0 bases, with 6 bases of the junction left unmatched. From germline, CDR1 is SGHRS and CDR2 YFSETQ. CDR3 length equals 15 residues. The CDR3 DNA reads TGCGCCAGCAGCCGGGACAGCAGAATGAACACTGAAGCTTTCTTT. Its protein product is CASSRDSRMNTEAFF.

A word on this clonotype: This may be a read error: a much more frequent sequence differs by one nucleotide. This chain uses TRBV5-6 with TRBJ2-3; no clear D. The CDR3 length is 11 residues. Germline CDR1 is SGHDT and CDR2 is YYEEEE. Trimming left V 0 bases short and J 6 bases short, with 2 bases between. The CDR3 DNA is TGTGCCAGCAGCTTGGACGATACGCAGTATTTT. Translating gives CASSLDDTQYF.

This clonotype was detected ten times or more. The V gene is TRBV5-1, the J gene TRBJ2-3; maybe TRBD1 (5 bases). V lost 4 bases, J lost 0 bases, and 9 bases lay in between. Germline CDR1 SGHRS, CDR2 YFSETQ. The CDR3 totals 14 residues. The CDR3 coding sequence is TGCGCCAGCAGCAAATCAGGGAGCACAGATACGCAGTATTTT. Residues: CASSKSGSTDTQYF.

Ten or more counts support this clonotype. This chain links TRBV4-2 with TRBJ2-5; no firm D call. Germline values: CDR1 LGHNA, CDR2 YNFKEQ. The CDR3 contains 14 residues. The V end was cut by 5 bases, the J end by 2 bases, with 12 bases between. DNA of the CDR3: TGTGCCAGCAGCAACCCTGGGCTACAAGAGACCCAGTACTTC. Amino acids: CASSNPGLQETQYF.

In its sample, this clonotype was seen many times. The chain joins TRBV20-1 to TRBJ1-3; D may be TRBD1 (6 bases). V was clipped by 5 bases and J by 2 bases, with 16 bases between them. The CDR3 sequence is 15 residues long. The germline V gene encodes CDR1 DFQATT and CDR2 SNEGSKA (reference sequence). The CDR3: CSAQRTGSTGNTIYF. The CDR3 nucleotides read TGCAGTGCTCAGAGAACAGGGAGCACTGGAAACACCATATATTTT.

This clonotype was detected many times. V and J are TRBV18 and TRBJ1-5; a weak D match, TRBD1 (5 bases). Germline CDR1 KGHSH, CDR2 LQKENI. Deletions cut 4 bases from V and 9 bases from J, with 13 bases between. This CDR3 is 13 amino acids long. In nucleotides, the CDR3 is TGTGCCAGCTCACGCTCTCAGGGTTGGCCCCAGCATTTT. As protein: CASSRSQGWPQHF.

The table lists this clonotype with a few counts. This chain connects TRBV5-1 to TRBJ2-7; TRBD1 matches at 7 bases. CDR1 is SGHRS and CDR2 is YFSETQ in the germline V gene. The J segment lost 3 bases and the V segment lost 4 bases, leaving 10 bases of the junction unmatched. The CDR3 sequence is 15 residues long. In DNA form, the CDR3 reads TGCGCCAGCAGCCTACTGGGACAGTCTATCTACGAGCAGTACTTC. The encoded protein is CASSLLGQSIYEQYF.

The chain carries TRBV27 and TRBJ2-3, with 10 bases identical to TRBD2. V was pared by 2 bases and J by 7 bases, with 12 bases of the junction left unmatched. There are 17 residues in the CDR3. Germline V gene sequence: CDR1 MNHEY, CDR2 SMNVEV (reference sequence). The CDR3 bases are TGTGCCAGCAGTTTAACCCGGGGTAGCGGGAGGACAAATACGCAGTATTTT. This translates into CASSLTRGSGRTNTQYF.

The chain combines TRBV7-6 with TRBJ1-2, with 9 nucleotides matching TRBD1. CDR3 length: 15 amino acids. V lost 5 bases to trimming and J lost 6 bases; unmatched junction nucleotides: 10. Germline values: CDR1 SGHVS, CDR2 FNYEAQ. The chain's CDR3 is CASSTGQGRRDGYTF. Written as DNA, the CDR3 is TGTGCCAGCAGCACCGGACAGGGGCGAAGGGATGGCTACACCTTC.

This clonotype was counted ten times or more. The genes are TRBV10-3 and TRBJ1-1, with a possible D match to TRBD1 (6 bases). Germline V gene data show CDR1 as ENHRY and CDR2 as SYGVKD. Trimming took 3 bases from V and 0 from J, leaving 8 bases between them. The CDR3 contains 14 residues. This CDR3 is CAISDQGMNTEAFF. CDR3 DNA: TGTGCCATCAGTGATCAGGGGATGAACACTGAAGCTTTCTTT.

This chain uses TRBV6-1 with TRBJ1-2, with no clear D. This CDR3 is 12 amino acids long. Trimming stripped 6 bases from V and 0 bases from J, with 5 bases between. Per germline, CDR1 MNHNS and CDR2 SASEGT. The CDR3 nucleotides read TGTGCCAGCAGATACACTAACTATGGCTACACCTTC. Its protein is CASRYTNYGYTF.

This clonotype was detected ten times or more. The chain carries TRBV27 and TRBJ1-5, with TRBD1 matching 9 bases. The germline gives CDR1 MNHEY, CDR2 SMNVEV (reference sequence). CDR3 length: 12 amino acids. With 6 bases clipped from V and 6 bases from J, the junction kept 0 bases outside the gene matches. For the CDR3, the DNA is TGTGCCAGCAGGGACAGGGGTCAGCCCCAGCATTTT. The encoded protein is CASRDRGQPQHF.

The table lists this clonotype with many counts. J is TRBJ2-4 and V is TRBV4-2; 13 bases are a match to TRBD2. CDR1 LGHNA and CDR2 YNFKEQ come from the germline V gene. V gave up 4 bases and J gave up 7 bases; unmatched junction bases: 7. This CDR3 has 16 residues. CDR3 bases: TGTGCCAGCAGCCTTCGGACTAGCGGGGGATCTAACATTCAGTACTTC. It specifies CASSLRTSGGSNIQYF.

This chain connects TRBV4-1 to TRBJ2-1, with 8 bases fitting TRBD1. The J segment lost 8 bases and the V segment lost 6 bases, leaving 6 bases of the junction unmatched. Germline CDR1 MGHRA, CDR2 YSYEKL. The CDR3 sequence is 13 residues long. CDR3 nucleotides: TGCGCCAGCAGAGGGACAGGAGATGATGAGCAGTTCTTC. It specifies CASRGTGDDEQFF.

Note on this clonotype: A far more abundant clone sits one base away, making this likely a read error. The chain links TRBV6-1 to TRBJ1-3; D perhaps matches TRBD1 (5 bases). Trimming cost V 5 bases and J 0 bases, with 8 bases left between them. Germline assignment: CDR1 MNHNS and CDR2 SASEGT. CDR3 length equals 14 residues. The CDR3 sequence: CASSMGGSGNTIYF. As DNA, the CDR3 is TGTGCCAGCAGTATGGGGGGCTCTGGAAACACCATATATTTT.

This clonotype has more than one count but fewer than ten. The rearrangement uses TRBV6-2 or TRBV6-3 and TRBJ1-1, with D unclear. This CDR3 comprises 14 residues. Per the germline V gene, CDR1 is MNHEY and CDR2 is SVGEGT. Trimming removed 6 bases at V and 2 bases at J, with 13 bases between. DNA of the CDR3: TGTGCCAGCAGCCTCCGGGCAGACAACACTGAAGCTTTCTTT. It translates to CASSLRADNTEAFF.

This clonotype occurred a few times. V is TRBV7-9 and J is TRBJ1-5; 9 positions agree with TRBD1. Germline-derived CDR1 and CDR2 are SEHNR and FQNEAQ (reference sequence). The CDR3 sequence is 14 residues long. The junction had 2 bases not matched to a gene; V was cut back by 4 bases and J by 4 bases. The CDR3 is CASSWTGENQPQHF. The CDR3 DNA reads TGTGCCAGCAGCTGGACAGGGGAGAATCAGCCCCAGCATTTT. The entire variable domain, with the rest obtained from reference TRBV7-9 and TRBJ1-5, is as follows: DTGVSQNPRHKITKRGQNVTFRCDPISEHNRLYWYRQTLGQGPEFLTYFQNEAQLEKSRLLSDRFSAERPKGSFSTLEIQRTEQGDSAMYLCASSWTGENQPQHFGDGTRLSIL.

By its share, this clonotype is medium-sized. The genes are TRBV5-1 and TRBJ1-6; TRBD1 might be the D (5 bases). The germline V gene encodes CDR1 SGHRS and CDR2 YFSETQ. The CDR3 spans 16 residues. The V end lost 4 bases, the J end lost 7 bases, and 18 bases lay between the germline ends. The CDR3, as DNA: TGCGCCAGCAGCCCGCAAGAGCAGGGAGGGAATTCACCCCTCCACTTT. Translating it yields CASSPQEQGGNSPLHF.

The table lists this clonotype with a count of one. This chain uses TRBV9 with TRBJ2-5; the D is unclear. The CDR3 spans 13 residues. The germline V gene has CDR1 SGDLS and CDR2 YYNGEE. V was trimmed by 0 bases and J by 4 bases, leaving 7 bases between them. The CDR3 reads CASSVGYRETQYF. Written as DNA, the CDR3 is TGTGCCAGCAGCGTAGGGTATCGAGAGACCCAGTACTTC.

This clonotype showed up just a few times. The rearrangement uses TRBV15 and TRBJ2-7, with D possibly being TRBD1 (6 bases). In germline, CDR1 is LNHNV, CDR2 YYDKDF (reference sequence). This CDR3 region has 14 residues. Trimming left V 6 bases short and J 0 bases short, with 12 bases between. CDR3 residues: CATRREGGSYEQYF. The DNA of the CDR3 is TGTGCCACCAGAAGGGAAGGGGGCTCCTACGAGCAGTACTTC.